This TCR beta chain is drawn from a study of T cell responses to AZD1222 COVID-19 vaccine. Findings of the study overall: It should be noted that donors were predominantly white British and more often female, and clonal diversity was possibly underestimated. Baseline serostatus was positive in only six AZD1222 recipients. It was only after the peak T cell response that any repertoires were sampled.

As concerns this clone: The target antigen is unknown.

The table came from immunoSEQ multiplex PCR; TCRdb's copy has only in-frame clones and leaves some out. The sample lists approximately 61,000 clones, over 75% occurring once. Specimen: peripheral blood, collected 28 days after the second AZD1222 dose. The TCR comes from an adult who received the AZD1222 COVID-19 vaccine.

In DNA form, the CDR3 reads TGTGCCAGCAGCCGTACCGATAGTCGGTATAATTCACCCCTCCACTTT. Protein product: CASSRTDSRYNSPLHF. This sequence joins TRBV14 and TRBJ1-6; D ambiguous. There are 16 residues in the CDR3. V was pared by 4 bases and J by 4 bases, with 14 bases between. Germline V gene data show CDR1 as SGHDN and CDR2 as FVKESK.